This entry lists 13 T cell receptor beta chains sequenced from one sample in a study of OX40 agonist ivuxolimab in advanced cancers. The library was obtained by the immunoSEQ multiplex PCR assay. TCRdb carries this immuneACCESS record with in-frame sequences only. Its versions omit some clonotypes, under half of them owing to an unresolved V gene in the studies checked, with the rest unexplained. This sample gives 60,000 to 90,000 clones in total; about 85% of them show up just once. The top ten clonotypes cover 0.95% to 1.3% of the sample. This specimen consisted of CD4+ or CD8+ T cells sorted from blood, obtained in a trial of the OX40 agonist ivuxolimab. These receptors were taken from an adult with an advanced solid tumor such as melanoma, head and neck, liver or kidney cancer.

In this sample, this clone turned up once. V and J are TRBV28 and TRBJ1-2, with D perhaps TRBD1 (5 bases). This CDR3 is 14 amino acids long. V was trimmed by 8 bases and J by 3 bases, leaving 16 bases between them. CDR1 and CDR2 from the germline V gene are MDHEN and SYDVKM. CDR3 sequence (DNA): TGTGCCAGCCACGGGGGTTATGGGGACTATGGCTACACCTTC. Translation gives CASHGGYGDYGYTF.

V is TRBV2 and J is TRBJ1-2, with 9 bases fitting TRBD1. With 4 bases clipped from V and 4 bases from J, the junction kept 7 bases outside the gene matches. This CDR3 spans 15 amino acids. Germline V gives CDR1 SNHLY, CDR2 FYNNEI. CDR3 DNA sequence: TGTGCCAGCAGTGGGACAGGGGACAGCTCCTATGGCTACACCTTC. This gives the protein CASSGTGDSSYGYTF.

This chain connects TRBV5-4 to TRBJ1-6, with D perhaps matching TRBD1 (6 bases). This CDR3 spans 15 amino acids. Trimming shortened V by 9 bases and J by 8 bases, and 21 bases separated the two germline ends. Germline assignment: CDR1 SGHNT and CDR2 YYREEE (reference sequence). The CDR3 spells CATQPGRGLDSPLHF. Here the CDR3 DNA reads TGTGCCACCCAGCCAGGGAGGGGGTTGGATTCACCCCTCCACTTT.

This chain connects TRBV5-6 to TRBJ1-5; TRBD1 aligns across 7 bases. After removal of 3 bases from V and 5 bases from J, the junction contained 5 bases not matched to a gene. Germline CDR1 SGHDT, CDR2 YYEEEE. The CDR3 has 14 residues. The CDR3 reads CASSSQGSYQPQHF. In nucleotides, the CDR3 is TGTGCCAGCAGCTCACAGGGGTCGTATCAGCCCCAGCATTTT. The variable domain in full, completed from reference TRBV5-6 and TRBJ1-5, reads DAGVTQSPTHLIKTRGQQVTLRCSPKSGHDTVSWYQQALGQGPQFIFQYYEEEERQRGNFPDRFSGHQFPNYSSELNVNALLLGDSALYLCASSSQGSYQPQHFGDGTRLSIL.

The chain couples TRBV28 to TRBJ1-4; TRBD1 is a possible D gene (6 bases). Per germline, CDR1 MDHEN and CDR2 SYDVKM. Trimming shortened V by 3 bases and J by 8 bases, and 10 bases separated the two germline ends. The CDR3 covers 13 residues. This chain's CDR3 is CASSLPGDEKLFF. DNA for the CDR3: TGTGCCAGCAGTTTGCCAGGGGACGAAAAACTGTTTTTT.

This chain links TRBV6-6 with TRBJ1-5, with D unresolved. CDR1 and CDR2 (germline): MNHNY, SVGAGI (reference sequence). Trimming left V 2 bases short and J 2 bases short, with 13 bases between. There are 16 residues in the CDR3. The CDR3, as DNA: TGTGCCAGCAGTTACGGGCAAGCCCGGGGCAATCAGCCCCAGCATTTT. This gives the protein CASSYGQARGNQPQHF.

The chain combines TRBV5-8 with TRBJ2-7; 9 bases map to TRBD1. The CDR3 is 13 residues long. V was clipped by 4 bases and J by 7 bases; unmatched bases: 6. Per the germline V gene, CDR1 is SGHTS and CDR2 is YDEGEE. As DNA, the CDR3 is TGTGCCAGCAGCCTGGACAGGGGTAGGGAGCAGTACTTC. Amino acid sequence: CASSLDRGREQYF.

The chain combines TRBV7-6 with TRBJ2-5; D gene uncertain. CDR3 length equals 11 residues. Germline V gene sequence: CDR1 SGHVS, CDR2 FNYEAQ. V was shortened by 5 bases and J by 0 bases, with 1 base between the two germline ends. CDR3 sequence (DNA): TGTGCCAGCAGCAACCAAGAGACCCAGTACTTC. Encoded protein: CASSNQETQYF.

The CDR3 region is CASSLRGLPLHF. The CDR3 nucleotides are TGTGCCAGCAGTTTAAGGGGCCTACCCCTCCACTTT. The chain couples TRBV28 to TRBJ1-6, with D perhaps TRBD1 (5 bases). The CDR3 length is 12 residues. The germline V gene encodes CDR1 MDHEN and CDR2 SYDVKM. Trimming cost V 2 bases and J 12 bases, with 8 bases left between them.

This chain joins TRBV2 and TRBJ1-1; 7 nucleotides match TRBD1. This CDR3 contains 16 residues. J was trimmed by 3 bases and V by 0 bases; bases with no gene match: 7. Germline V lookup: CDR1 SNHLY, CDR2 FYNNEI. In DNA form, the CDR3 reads TGTGCCAGCAGTGAAGCGCTCGACAGGGTGTACACTGAAGCTTTCTTT. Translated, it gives CASSEALDRVYTEAFF.

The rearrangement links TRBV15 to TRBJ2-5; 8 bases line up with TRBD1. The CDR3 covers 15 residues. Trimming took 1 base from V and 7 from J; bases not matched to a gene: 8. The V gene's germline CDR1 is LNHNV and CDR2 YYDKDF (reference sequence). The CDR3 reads CATSRVSGGYGTQYF. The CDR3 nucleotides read TGTGCCACCAGCAGAGTGTCAGGGGGCTATGGGACCCAGTACTTC.

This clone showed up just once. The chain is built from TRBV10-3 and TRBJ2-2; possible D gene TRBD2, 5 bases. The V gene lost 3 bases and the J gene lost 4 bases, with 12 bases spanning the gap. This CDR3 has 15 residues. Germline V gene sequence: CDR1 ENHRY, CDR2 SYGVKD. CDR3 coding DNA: TGTGCCATCAGTGATTTGCCGGGAACCACCGGGGAGCTGTTTTTT. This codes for CAISDLPGTTGELFF.

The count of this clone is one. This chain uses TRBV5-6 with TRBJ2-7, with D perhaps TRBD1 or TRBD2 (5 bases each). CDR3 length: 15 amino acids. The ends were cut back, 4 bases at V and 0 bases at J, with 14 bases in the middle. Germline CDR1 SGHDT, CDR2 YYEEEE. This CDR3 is CASSRDPGASYEQYF. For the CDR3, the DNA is TGTGCCAGCAGCCGGGATCCCGGGGCCTCCTACGAGCAGTACTTC.